The 28 T cell receptor beta chains listed next were all sequenced from one sample in a study of T cell repertoires in ileal Crohn's disease (dated by TCRdb to the late 2010s). The library was generated by the immunoSEQ multiplex PCR assay. TCRdb took this table from immuneACCESS and kept in-frame rearrangements with V and J called. Such tables lack part of the clones; where checked against another copy, unresolved V genes explain under half of the gap, and the rest is unexplained. For this sample the table gives approximately 13,000 clones, of which 60% to 80% were detected only once. The ten largest clones take up roughly 8.7% of the sample. The time point label, read with the paper, signifies: neoterminal ileum biopsy at postoperative endoscopy, about 6 months after surgery. Specimen: ileal tissue. These receptors came from an adult with Crohn's disease.

This clone was seen only a few times. This chain uses TRBV19 with TRBJ2-1, with 11 bases fitting TRBD2. J gave up 3 bases and V 8 bases, and 3 bases lay outside the gene matches. This CDR3 contains 14 residues. CDR1 and CDR2 (germline): LNHDA, SQIVND (reference sequence). DNA for the CDR3: TGTGCCAGTGGTCTAGCGGGGGGCTACAATGAGCAGTTCTTC. Its protein product is CASGLAGGYNEQFF.

The chain couples TRBV7-9 to TRBJ2-7; a weak D match, TRBD2 (5 bases). There are 14 residues in the CDR3. Looked up from germline, CDR1 is SEHNR and CDR2 is FQNEAQ (reference sequence). V shed 0 bases and J shed 6 bases, with 12 bases lying between them. CDR3 sequence reads: CASSLAEVPGEQYF. The CDR3 DNA reads as TGTGCCAGCAGCTTAGCGGAGGTCCCCGGCGAGCAGTACTTC.

The gene calls are TRBV10-3 and TRBJ2-5, with no clear D. V gave up 4 bases and J gave up 2 bases, with 8 bases separating them. From germline, CDR1 is ENHRY and CDR2 SYGVKD. The CDR3 spans 13 residues. Written as DNA, the CDR3 is TGTGCCATCAGTGCGGCAGAACAAGAGACCCAGTACTTC. This codes for CAISAAEQETQYF.

The rearrangement uses TRBV5-4 and TRBJ1-2; a possible D gene is TRBD1 (5 bases). The CDR3 totals 14 residues. CDR1 and CDR2 from the germline V gene are SGHNT and YYREEE (reference sequence). V dropped 5 bases and J dropped 2 bases, with 13 bases sitting between them. For the CDR3, the DNA is TGTGCCAGCAGTCCGGGGGTTACCAACTATGGCTACACCTTC. Translation gives CASSPGVTNYGYTF.

The chain is built from TRBV7-9 and TRBJ2-7; possible D gene TRBD1, 5 bases. V lost 2 bases and J 9 bases, leaving 11 bases between the germline ends. The CDR3 totals 12 residues. CDR1 is SEHNR and CDR2 is FQNEAQ in the germline V gene (reference sequence). CDR3 loop: CASSLTGSGQYF. In DNA, the CDR3 is TGTGCCAGCAGCTTAACAGGTTCAGGGCAGTACTTC.

V usage is TRBV12-5 and J usage is TRBJ1-2; the match to TRBD1 covers 7 bases. The junction had 14 bases not matched to a gene; V was cut back by 6 bases and J by 7 bases. Germline V gene sequence: CDR1 LGHNT, CDR2 FRNRAP. The CDR3 consists of 15 residues. In DNA, the CDR3 is TGTGCTAGTGGCCTTATACCTGACAGGGTGCGTGGCTACACCTTC. Translation: CASGLIPDRVRGYTF.

The rearrangement uses TRBV29-1 and TRBJ2-5; D call uncertain. With 4 bases removed from V and 2 bases from J, the gap between germline ends came to 11 bases. The germline CDR1 and CDR2 sequences are SQVTM and ANQGSEA. The CDR3 has 13 residues. The DNA for the CDR3 is TGCAGCGTTGTAACAGCCCAACAAGAGACCCAGTACTTC. It yields the protein CSVVTAQQETQYF. Variable domain in full (rest from reference TRBV29-1 and TRBJ2-5): SAVISQKPSRDICQRGTSLTIQCQVDSQVTMMFWYRQQPGQSLTLIATANQGSEATYESGFVIDKFPISRPNLTFSTLTVSNMSPEDSSIYLCSVVTAQQETQYFGPGTRLLVL.

This chain joins TRBV10-3 and TRBJ1-1; possibly TRBD1 for D (5 bases). The CDR3 length is 13 residues. Trimming pared 3 bases from V and 2 bases from J, leaving 7 bases between. Per germline, CDR1 ENHRY and CDR2 SYGVKD. The CDR3 region is CAISDTGNTEAFF. As DNA, the CDR3 is TGTGCCATCAGTGATACAGGAAACACTGAAGCTTTCTTT.

The V call is TRBV11-2, the J call TRBJ2-3; 10 positions agree with TRBD1. Germline V gene sequence: CDR1 SGHAT, CDR2 FQNNGV. The trim removed 3 bases at V and 2 bases at J, leaving 2 bases unmatched. The length of the CDR3 is 15 residues. This CDR3 reads CASSFGTGDTDTQYF. For the CDR3, the DNA is TGTGCCAGCAGCTTCGGGACAGGGGACACAGATACGCAGTATTTT.

V and J are TRBV25-1 and TRBJ1-6; 7 nucleotides line up with TRBD1. Germline V gene sequence: CDR1 MGHDK, CDR2 SYGVNS. V gave up 2 bases and J gave up 18 bases; unmatched junction bases: 13. The CDR3 consists of 14 residues. Here the CDR3 DNA reads TGTGCCAGCAGTGAAAGGGGGCTTAGTTCGGGATCCCACTTT. It encodes CASSERGLSSGSHF.

The rearrangement uses TRBV9 and TRBJ2-3; TRBD1 might be the D (6 bases). This CDR3 has 13 residues. CDR1 and CDR2 (germline): SGDLS, YYNGEE. With 1 base removed from V and 6 bases from J, the gap between germline ends came to 9 bases. The CDR3 spells CASSVTGMDTQYF. In DNA form, the CDR3 reads TGTGCCAGCAGCGTAACAGGGATGGATACGCAGTATTTT.

The sample holds a few counts of this clone. V usage is TRBV7-2 and J usage is TRBJ1-2; 10 positions agree with TRBD1. Germline V CDR1 and CDR2: SGHTA, FQGNSA. V shed 6 bases, J shed 4 bases, and the junction held 8 bases outside the gene matches. The CDR3 length is 15 residues. CDR3 amino acids: CASRLTGQGIYGYTF. CDR3 DNA sequence: TGTGCCAGCAGACTTACGGGACAGGGGATCTATGGCTACACCTTC.

The chain recombines TRBV7-9 with TRBJ2-7; the match to TRBD2 covers 7 bases. In germline, CDR1 is SEHNR, CDR2 FQNEAQ (reference sequence). This CDR3 contains 16 residues. The trim removed 1 base at V and 2 bases at J, leaving 8 bases unmatched. CDR3 DNA: TGTGCCAGCAGCTTAGTTGTAGGGCGGGAGACCTACGAGCAGTACTTC. The encoded protein is CASSLVVGRETYEQYF.

The V gene is TRBV7-9, the J gene TRBJ2-5; 12 nucleotides line up with TRBD2. Looked up from germline, CDR1 is SEHNR and CDR2 is FQNEAQ (reference sequence). Germline trimming cut 5 bases from V and 1 base from J; bases unmatched to any gene: 5. The CDR3 contains 16 residues. CDR3 loop: CASSPRLAGVQETQYF. CDR3 nucleotide sequence: TGTGCCAGCAGCCCCCGACTAGCGGGAGTCCAAGAGACCCAGTACTTC.

The chain has TRBV9 and TRBJ1-3; D remains unclear. V lost 3 bases to trimming and J lost 0 bases, with 10 bases between them. Germline V gene data show CDR1 as SGDLS and CDR2 as YYNGEE. The CDR3 consists of 15 residues. The CDR3 is CASSAHLSSGNTIYF. CDR3 DNA sequence: TGTGCCAGCAGCGCCCATCTTAGCTCTGGAAACACCATATATTTT.

V gene TRBV2 combines with J gene TRBJ1-4, with no clear D. Germline V gene data show CDR1 as SNHLY and CDR2 as FYNNEI. The CDR3 spans 15 residues. V was cut by 1 base and J by 4 bases, with 10 bases left in between. CDR3 amino acids: CASSEGHDFNEKLFF. CDR3 bases: TGTGCCAGCAGTGAAGGGCACGACTTTAATGAAAAACTGTTTTTT.

The rearrangement links TRBV6-1 to TRBJ1-1, with 8 bases lining up with TRBD1. The CDR3 has 12 amino acids. Per germline, CDR1 MNHNS and CDR2 SASEGT. The J segment lost 4 bases and the V segment lost 10 bases, leaving 5 bases of the junction unmatched. CDR3 in DNA: TGTGCCACCAGACAGGGGAGCACTGAAGCTTTCTTT. Its translation: CATRQGSTEAFF.

The V gene is TRBV10-3, the J gene TRBJ1-5; possibly TRBD1 for D (5 bases). Deletions cut 3 bases from V and 4 bases from J, with 13 bases between. The CDR3 is 15 amino acids. Germline CDR1 is ENHRY and CDR2 is SYGVKD. The CDR3 bases are TGTGCCATCAGTGAAGGGACGGGATCTAATCAGCCCCAGCATTTT. Translating gives CAISEGTGSNQPQHF.

This rearrangement joins TRBV6-1 to TRBJ2-4, with unresolved D. This CDR3 comprises 12 residues. V was trimmed by 10 bases and J by 4 bases, leaving 11 bases between them. Germline assignment: CDR1 MNHNS and CDR2 SASEGT. The CDR3 protein is CATDWGKNIQYF. The CDR3, as DNA: TGTGCCACCGACTGGGGTAAAAACATTCAGTACTTC.

The chain uses TRBV11-2 and TRBJ2-3, with D hard to call. The V end lost 4 bases, the J end lost 14 bases, and 16 bases lay between the germline ends. The V gene's germline CDR1 is SGHAT and CDR2 FQNNGV. There are 12 residues in the CDR3. The CDR3 region is CASSSTRADRYF. CDR3 DNA sequence: TGTGCCAGCAGCTCGACCCGGGCCGATCGGTATTTT.

The V and J genes are TRBV11-2 and TRBJ1-1; D gene uncertain. Trimming left V 4 bases short and J 6 bases short, with 15 bases between. Germline V gene data show CDR1 as SGHAT and CDR2 as FQNNGV. There are 14 residues in the CDR3. Here the CDR3 reads CASSYSRATPEAFF. The CDR3 DNA reads TGTGCCAGCAGCTATTCGCGGGCGACCCCTGAAGCTTTCTTT.

The rearrangement uses TRBV6-5 and TRBJ2-3; 9 nucleotides agree with TRBD2. V lost 4 bases, J lost 1 base, and 6 bases stayed unmatched. Germline V CDR1 and CDR2: MNHEY, SVGAGI. The CDR3 consists of 16 residues. The DNA of the CDR3 is TGTGCCAGCAGTTCAAGTATAGCGGGGGGCACAGATACGCAGTATTTT. This sequence encodes CASSSSIAGGTDTQYF.

The chain couples TRBV7-9 to TRBJ1-5; unclear D gene. The V and J ends lost 0 bases and 12 bases respectively, with 9 bases between them. CDR1 SEHNR and CDR2 FQNEAQ come from the germline V gene (reference sequence). The CDR3 has 12 residues. The CDR3 region is CASSLAKGDQHF. The CDR3 DNA follows: TGTGCCAGCAGCTTAGCGAAAGGAGACCAGCATTTT.

The J gene is TRBJ1-1, the V gene TRBV5-6, with D perhaps matching TRBD1 (6 bases). Germline lookup yields CDR1 SGHDT and CDR2 YYEEEE. The CDR3 totals 15 residues. The V end lost 0 bases, the J end lost 1 base, and 10 bases lay between the germline ends. CDR3 amino acids: CASSLVAGANTEAFF. Here the CDR3 DNA reads TGTGCCAGCAGCTTGGTGGCAGGGGCGAACACTGAAGCTTTCTTT. Complete variable domain (other parts from reference TRBV5-6 and TRBJ1-1): DAGVTQSPTHLIKTRGQQVTLRCSPKSGHDTVSWYQQALGQGPQFIFQYYEEEERQRGNFPDRFSGHQFPNYSSELNVNALLLGDSALYLCASSLVAGANTEAFFGQGTRLTVV.

This chain joins TRBV9 and TRBJ2-3; 9 nucleotides align to TRBD2. The ends lost 4 bases at V and 4 bases at J; junction bases unmatched: 10. This CDR3 is 16 amino acids long. Germline V gene lookup returns CDR1 SGDLS and CDR2 YYNGEE. For the CDR3, the DNA is TGTGCCAGCAGCCTTATAGCGGGGGATCGATCAGATACGCAGTATTTT. Protein product: CASSLIAGDRSDTQYF.

This clone was observed once. The V call is TRBV4-1, the J call TRBJ1-4; 7 bases are a match to TRBD1. The CDR3 has 16 amino acids. Germline V gives CDR1 MGHRA, CDR2 YSYEKL. J gave up 8 bases and V 4 bases, and 13 bases lay outside the gene matches. CDR3 region: CASSRLSTGKREKLFF. The CDR3, as DNA: TGCGCCAGCAGCCGTCTGTCGACAGGGAAGCGGGAAAAACTGTTTTTT.

The V call is TRBV5-6, the J call TRBJ2-1, with D unresolved. With 0 bases removed from V and 5 bases from J, the gap between germline ends came to 9 bases. Germline V CDR1 and CDR2: SGHDT, YYEEEE. The CDR3 length is 14 residues. The CDR3 is CASSLGFQHNEQFF. The DNA for the CDR3 is TGTGCCAGCAGCTTGGGGTTTCAGCACAATGAGCAGTTCTTC.

The J gene is TRBJ2-2, the V gene TRBV10-2; D assignment may be TRBD1 or TRBD2 (5 bases each). Germline assignment: CDR1 WSHSY and CDR2 SAAADI. The V end lost 6 bases, the J end lost 0 bases, and 14 bases lay between the germline ends. The CDR3 covers 16 residues. This chain's CDR3 is CASSEEAGSNTGELFF. The CDR3 DNA sequence: TGCGCCAGCAGCGAGGAGGCAGGGTCGAACACCGGGGAGCTGTTTTTT.